Each of the 14 T cell receptor beta chains below was sequenced from the same sample in a study of blood T cells in healthy people across ages. PCR was performed a second time for roughly 7 to 12 cycles using a sample-barcoded 5' primer and a J-beta primer mix. MiXCR, applied by TCRdb to the 5' RACE reads, yields one record per CDR3 protein. Among about 800,000 distinct CDR3 sequences listed, approximately 25% were seen once. This sample also belongs to another study, concerning T cells of mothers and their children.

The specimen was blood. These TCRs come from a boy aged 5-17 years in good health.

Only a few counts were recorded for this clonotype. J is TRBJ1-5 and V is TRBV4-2; D is uncertain. The germline V gene has CDR1 LGHNA and CDR2 YNFKEQ. V shed 0 bases and J shed 6 bases, with 9 bases lying between them. This CDR3 region has 14 residues. CDR3 sequence reads: CASSQDLGFQPQHF. Here the CDR3 DNA reads TGTGCCAGCAGCCAAGATTTAGGGTTTCAGCCCCAGCATTTT.

The chain links TRBV6-2 or TRBV6-3 to TRBJ2-5; D may be TRBD1 (5 bases). Trimming stripped 6 bases from V and 5 bases from J, with 13 bases between. CDR1 is MNHEY and CDR2 is SVGEGT in the germline V gene. This CDR3 contains 13 residues. Written as DNA, the CDR3 is TGTGCCAGCAGCCTCAGGGCAGCCGAGACCCAGTACTTC. Residues: CASSLRAAETQYF.

This clonotype came up a few times. The chain carries TRBV28 and TRBJ1-4; 8 nucleotides agree with TRBD1. V gave up 6 bases and J gave up 5 bases; unmatched junction bases: 8. Germline V lookup: CDR1 MDHEN, CDR2 SYDVKM. This CDR3 region has 15 residues. CDR3 sequence: CASSPRWTGNEKLFF. CDR3 DNA: TGTGCCAGCAGCCCCCGGTGGACAGGGAATGAAAAACTGTTTTTT. The full variable domain, its missing parts supplied by reference TRBV28 and TRBJ1-4, is DVKVTQSSRYLVKRTGEKVFLECVQDMDHENMFWYRQDPGLGLRLIYFSYDVKMKEKGDIPEGYSVSREKKERFSLILESASTNQTSMYLCASSPRWTGNEKLFFGSGTQLSVL.

This chain joins TRBV15 and TRBJ2-1; possible D gene TRBD2, 6 bases. The closer fit of TRBJ2-7 to the DNA end suggests the J call may be wrong. The length of the CDR3 is 13 residues. Germline-derived CDR1 and CDR2 are LNHNV and YYDKDF (reference sequence). In DNA form, the CDR3 reads TGTGCCACCAGCAAGGAGGGTCCCTACGAGCAGTACTTC. Its protein is CATSKEGPYEQYF.

CDR3 DNA: TGTGCCAGCAGTATCCCGTACACTTCCTACGAGCAGTACTTC. Translation gives CASSIPYTSYEQYF. This rearrangement joins TRBV6-2 or TRBV6-3 to TRBJ2-7; D is unresolved. The CDR3 spans 14 residues. Germline lookup yields CDR1 MNHEY and CDR2 SVGEGT. V shed 5 bases and J shed 1 base, with 12 bases lying between them.

The sample holds a few counts of this clonotype. The chain links TRBV29-1 to TRBJ2-7, with 7 bases aligning to TRBD1. This CDR3 is 17 amino acids long. CDR1 and CDR2 (germline): SQVTM, ANQGSEA. With V trimmed by 6 bases and J by 0 bases, 17 bases remained unmatched. CDR3 sequence: CSVETYLGDRDSYEQYF. CDR3 coding DNA: TGCAGCGTCGAAACCTACCTTGGGGACAGAGACTCCTACGAGCAGTACTTC.

This clonotype was seen only a few times. Germline is not matched at one junction end, which may reflect a read error. The genes are TRBV6-5 and TRBJ1-5; tentative D call: TRBD1 (5 bases). This CDR3 spans 13 amino acids. CDR1 MNHEY and CDR2 SVGAGI come from the germline V gene. In DNA, the CDR3 is TGTGCCACCGGGGGAGTTAGCAGTCAGCCCCAGCATTTT. Protein sequence: CATGGVSSQPQHF.

The rearrangement links TRBV28 to TRBJ2-7; perhaps TRBD1 as D (8 bases). The CDR3 runs to 17 residues. Between the trimmed V and J ends, which lost 2 bases and 1 base, there was a span of 18 bases. Germline V CDR1 and CDR2: MDHEN, SYDVKM. CDR3 sequence reads: CASSLESGGQESYEQYF. In DNA form, the CDR3 reads TGTGCCAGCAGTTTAGAGTCGGGGGGACAGGAGTCCTACGAGCAGTACTTC.

This clonotype was recorded many times. This chain joins TRBV7-6 and TRBJ2-5; 8 bases align to TRBD2. Germline assignment: CDR1 SGHVS and CDR2 FNYEAQ. The CDR3 contains 15 residues. The ends lost 5 bases at V and 0 bases at J; junction bases unmatched: 5. The CDR3 here is CASSPGGRDQETQYF. DNA of the CDR3: TGTGCCAGCAGCCCGGGGGGGAGAGACCAAGAGACCCAGTACTTC.

This chain connects TRBV7-3 to TRBJ2-3, with a possible D match to TRBD2 (5 bases). Germline V gene data show CDR1 as SGHTA and CDR2 as FQGTGA. The CDR3 length is 15 residues. The V gene lost 0 bases and the J gene lost 2 bases, with 9 bases spanning the gap. The CDR3 sequence: CASSLTDLPTDTQYF. Written as DNA, the CDR3 is TGTGCCAGCAGCTTAACGGACTTACCCACAGATACGCAGTATTTT. The full variable domain, completed using reference TRBV7-3 and TRBJ2-3, is GAGVSQTPSNKVTEKGKYVELRCDPISGHTALYWYRQSLGQGPEFLIYFQGTGAADDSGLPNDRFFAVRPEGSVSTLKIQRTERGDSAVYLCASSLTDLPTDTQYFGPGTRLTVL.

This chain uses TRBV6-5 with TRBJ1-4, with D possibly matching TRBD1 (6 bases). The CDR3 length is 17 residues. V lost 0 bases to trimming and J lost 4 bases, with 15 bases between them. From germline, CDR1 is MNHEY and CDR2 SVGAGI. The CDR3 spells CASSYSRGHILNEKLFF. The CDR3 DNA reads TGTGCCAGCAGTTACTCCCGGGGACATATTCTTAATGAAAAACTGTTTTTT.

The genes are TRBV20-1 and TRBJ2-3; the match to TRBD2 covers 11 bases. Germline V gene data show CDR1 as DFQATT and CDR2 as SNEGSKA (reference sequence). J lost 9 bases, V lost 0 bases, and 5 bases had no gene match. This CDR3 is 14 amino acids long. CDR3 sequence reads: CSARDIAGGYTQYF. CDR3 coding DNA: TGCAGTGCTAGAGATATAGCGGGGGGGTACACGCAGTATTTT.

This chain uses TRBV28 with TRBJ2-5; TRBD1 might be the D (6 bases). CDR1 is MDHEN, CDR2 SYDVKM, per germline. Trimming stripped 5 bases from V and 5 bases from J, with 15 bases between. The CDR3 loop spans 14 amino acids. The CDR3 DNA is TGTGCCAGCAGTCCCGGGACACCTGGGGAGACCCAGTACTTC. This sequence encodes CASSPGTPGETQYF. Based on the CDR3 plus reference TRBV28 and TRBJ2-5, the full variable domain is DVKVTQSSRYLVKRTGEKVFLECVQDMDHENMFWYRQDPGLGLRLIYFSYDVKMKEKGDIPEGYSVSREKKERFSLILESASTNQTSMYLCASSPGTPGETQYFGPGTRLLVL.

This clonotype occurred a few times. The chain carries TRBV12-3 or TRBV12-4 and TRBJ1-4, with a tentative D call TRBD1 (5 bases). This CDR3 is built from 17 residues. The germline V and J ends were trimmed by 0 bases and 4 bases, with 15 bases remaining between them. CDR3 protein: CASSLAIVAGINEKLFF. The CDR3 DNA reads TGTGCCAGCAGTTTAGCGATCGTGGCAGGGATTAATGAAAAACTGTTTTTT.